This T cell receptor beta chain was profiled in a study of shared clonotypes between healthy human individuals. Study-level points and caveats: What limited the represented genetic and exposure-history diversity was the small number of donors.

Concerning this clone itself: Its target is unknown.

Profiling relied on immunoSEQ multiplex PCR, and the TCRdb table lists in-frame clones only, not all of them. The sample holds about 490,000 clones; 70% to 80% are singletons and the top ten take 10% to 15%. This CDR3 region has 14 residues. J gave up 3 bases and V 6 bases, and 7 bases lay outside the gene matches. Germline CDR1 and CDR2: MNHEY and SVGAGI. This receptor was identified in a woman aged 40 to 50 in good health. Some clones in this sample may be carry-over from other donors' samples. The genes are TRBV6-5 and TRBJ2-7, with 8 bases matching TRBD1. Sequences were obtained from PBMCs. CDR3 bases: TGTGCCAGCAGAATCCCAGGACAGGGCTACGAGCAGTACTTC. This translates into CASRIPGQGYEQYF.